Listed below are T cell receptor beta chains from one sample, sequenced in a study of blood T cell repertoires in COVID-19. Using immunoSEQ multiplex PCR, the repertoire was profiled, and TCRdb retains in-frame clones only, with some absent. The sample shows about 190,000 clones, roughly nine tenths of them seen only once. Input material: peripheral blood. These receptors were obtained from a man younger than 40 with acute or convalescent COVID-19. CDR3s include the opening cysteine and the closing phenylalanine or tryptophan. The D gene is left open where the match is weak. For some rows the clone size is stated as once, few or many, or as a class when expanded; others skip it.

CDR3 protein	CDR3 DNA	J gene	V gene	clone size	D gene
CAWRPQGRTNEKLFF	TGTGCCTGGAGGCCACAGGGGAGAACTAATGAAAAACTGTTTTTT	TRBJ1-4	TRBV30	few	TRBD1
CASSQMKEGLAVYEQYF	TGTGCCAGCAGCCAAATGAAGGAGGGACTAGCGGTGTACGAGCAGTACTTC	TRBJ2-7	TRBV3-1/TRBV3-2	-	TRBD2
CASSFDSLAGYTF	TGTGCCAGCAGCTTCGACAGCCTTGCGGGCTACACCTTC	TRBJ1-2	TRBV5-4	once	-
CASSQDPTSGNTIYF	TGTGCCAGCAGCCAAGATCCTACTTCTGGAAACACCATATATTTT	TRBJ1-3	TRBV3-1/TRBV3-2	-	-
CASSGIGVSPLHF	TGTGCCAGCAGCGGAATAGGGGTTTCACCCCTCCACTTT	TRBJ1-6	TRBV9	few	-
CASSEELGVGNQPQHF	TGTGCCAGCAGTGAGGAATTGGGCGTTGGGAATCAGCCCCAGCATTTT	TRBJ1-5	TRBV2	-	-
CASSPYTEAFF	TGTGCCAGTAGCCCTTACACTGAAGCTTTCTTT	TRBJ1-1	TRBV21-1	-	-
CAIRVGAHGNTEAFF	TGTGCCATCAGGGTGGGGGCACACGGGAACACTGAAGCTTTCTTT	TRBJ1-1	TRBV10-3	-	-
CASSRAQVQETQYF	TGTGCCAGCAGCCGAGCTCAAGTCCAAGAGACCCAGTACTTC	TRBJ2-5	TRBV11-1	-	-
CASSSGLALNTGELFF	TGTGCCAGCAGTTCCGGACTAGCGTTGAACACCGGGGAGCTGTTTTTT	TRBJ2-2	TRBV6-5	-	TRBD2
CASSSDRSSPLHF	TGTGCCAGCAGTTCCGACAGGTCTTCACCCCTCCACTTT	TRBJ1-6	TRBV12-3/TRBV12-4	-	-
CASSLVQGALHGYTF	TGCGCCAGCAGCTTGGTACAGGGGGCCTTACATGGCTACACCTTC	TRBJ1-2	TRBV5-1	-	TRBD1
CASRRQGLNTEAFF	TGTGCCAGCAGAAGACAGGGACTGAACACTGAAGCTTTCTTT	TRBJ1-1	TRBV7-9	-	TRBD1
CASTRGNLIADTQYF	TGTGCCAGCACCCGGGGGAACCTAATAGCAGATACGCAGTATTTT	TRBJ2-3	TRBV28	-	-
CASSQDHRSYGYTF	TGCGCCAGCAGCCAAGATCACAGAAGCTATGGCTACACCTTC	TRBJ1-2	TRBV4-1	-	-
CASSLGASGGYNEQFF	TGCGCCAGCAGCTTGGGGGCTAGCGGGGGATACAATGAGCAGTTCTTC	TRBJ2-1	TRBV5-1	-	TRBD2
CASGKAEFLDEQFF	TGTGCCAGCGGCAAGGCGGAGTTTTTGGATGAGCAGTTCTTC	TRBJ2-1	TRBV6-5	-	-
CASSDQLAGGRSTGELFF	TGTGCCAGCAGTGATCAACTAGCGGGAGGGAGGAGCACCGGGGAGCTGTTTTTT	TRBJ2-2	TRBV2	-	TRBD2
CASSTPAVTEAFF	TGTGCCAGCAGTACCCCGGCGGTCACTGAAGCTTTCTTT	TRBJ1-1	TRBV28	-	-
CASSLKGQEFSDTQYF	TGTGCCAGCAGCTTAAAGGGACAGGAGTTTTCAGATACGCAGTATTTT	TRBJ2-3	TRBV5-4	-	TRBD1
CASSQVTGAYEQYF	TGTGCCAGCAGCCAAGTAACAGGGGCCTACGAGCAGTACTTC	TRBJ2-7	TRBV3-1/TRBV3-2	-	TRBD1
CASSYYSDSYYNEQFF	TGTGCCAGCAGTTACTACTCCGACAGTTACTACAATGAGCAGTTCTTC	TRBJ2-1	TRBV6-6	-	-
CATSRTYRDYGYTF	TGTGCCACCAGCAGAACCTACAGGGACTATGGCTACACCTTC	TRBJ1-2	TRBV15	-	-
CASSQTKGLAGVDEQFF	TGTGCCAGCAGCCAAACAAAGGGACTAGCGGGAGTAGATGAGCAGTTCTTC	TRBJ2-1	TRBV3-1/TRBV3-2	-	TRBD2
CASSRTGSMNTEAFF	TGTGCCAGCAGTCGGACAGGGTCCATGAACACTGAAGCTTTCTTT	TRBJ1-1	TRBV6-6	-	TRBD1
CASSPGTAETQPQHF	TGTGCCAGCAGTCCGGGAACGGCCGAAACTCAGCCCCAGCATTTT	TRBJ1-5	TRBV28	-	-
CASSWTSGMDTGELFF	TGTGCCAGCAGCTGGACTAGCGGGATGGACACCGGGGAGCTGTTTTTT	TRBJ2-2	TRBV7-6	-	TRBD2
CASSDGTGGTDTQYF	TGTGCCAGCAGTGACGGGACAGGGGGCACAGATACGCAGTATTTT	TRBJ2-3	TRBV6-4	few	TRBD1
CASSFPGETQYF	TGTGCCAGCAGCTTTCCGGGAGAGACCCAGTACTTC	TRBJ2-5	TRBV5-4	-	-
CASSPGGQTAEQYF	TGCGCCAGCAGCCCGGGGGGACAAACGGCCGAGCAGTACTTC	TRBJ2-7	TRBV5-1	-	-
CASSPIMASGTDTQYF	TGTGCCAGCTCACCAATCATGGCTAGCGGCACAGATACGCAGTATTTT	TRBJ2-3	TRBV18	-	-
CASSQAQTGGSSGANVLTF	TGCGCCAGCAGCCAGGCCCAGACAGGGGGGAGCTCTGGGGCCAACGTCCTGACTTTC	TRBJ2-6	TRBV4-1	-	TRBD1
CASSVDQGNQPQHF	TGTGCCAGCAGCGTAGACCAGGGTAATCAGCCCCAGCATTTT	TRBJ1-5	TRBV9	-	-
CASSQQRGLRGGGEQFF	TGTGCCAGCAGCCAGCAGCGAGGATTGCGGGGGGGAGGTGAGCAGTTCTTC	TRBJ2-1	TRBV11-3	-	TRBD2
CASSQEIRGRGRRAQPQHF	TGCGCCAGCAGCCAAGAAATCCGTGGCCGGGGGAGGCGAGCCCAGCCCCAGCATTTT	TRBJ1-5	TRBV4-1	-	-
CASSQTGLWETQYF	TGTGCCAGCAGCCAAACAGGGCTTTGGGAGACCCAGTACTTC	TRBJ2-5	TRBV14	-	-
CASSQTGTKYSNQPQHF	TGCGCCAGCAGCCAAACCGGGACAAAGTATAGCAATCAGCCCCAGCATTTT	TRBJ1-5	TRBV4-1	-	-
CATSAPTGAAWEQYF	TGTGCCACCAGTGCCCCGACAGGGGCCGCCTGGGAGCAGTACTTC	TRBJ2-7	TRBV24-1	-	TRBD1
CASSRTGTSGRGEQFF	TGTGCCAGCAGCCGGACCGGGACTAGCGGGAGAGGTGAGCAGTTCTTC	TRBJ2-1	TRBV9	-	TRBD2
CASSSRQEYSPEQFF	TGTGCCAGTAGCTCCCGACAGGAGTACTCCCCAGAGCAGTTCTTC	TRBJ2-1	TRBV19	-	-
CASSLVFQDTYEQYF	TGCGCCAGCAGCTTGGTTTTCCAGGACACCTACGAGCAGTACTTC	TRBJ2-7	TRBV5-1	few	-
CASSLVRDSYNSPLHF	TGTGCCAGCAGTTTGGTCCGCGACAGTTATAATTCACCCCTCCACTTT	TRBJ1-6	TRBV28	-	-
CASTGTGPSNQPQHF	TGTGCCAGTACGGGGACAGGCCCTAGCAATCAGCCCCAGCATTTT	TRBJ1-5	TRBV19	-	TRBD1
CASSFSPSGGAQGELFF	TGCGCCAGCAGCTTTTCCCCTAGCGGGGGAGCCCAAGGGGAGCTGTTTTTT	TRBJ2-2	TRBV5-1	-	TRBD2
CASTSWAGGRNRAFF	TGTGCCAGCACATCCTGGGCGGGGGGCCGCAACAGGGCTTTCTTT	TRBJ1-1	TRBV6-5	-	-
CASSDTRSEQFF	TGTGCCAGTAGCGATACACGATCTGAGCAGTTCTTC	TRBJ2-1	TRBV19	once	-
CAWSPTTQGITEAFF	TGTGCCTGGAGTCCCACTACACAGGGGATTACTGAAGCTTTCTTT	TRBJ1-1	TRBV30	-	TRBD1
CASSYPSGKSSYEQYF	TGTGCCAGCAGTTACCCCAGCGGGAAGAGCTCCTACGAGCAGTACTTC	TRBJ2-7	TRBV6-5	-	TRBD2
CASLKTSGGGSGELFF	TGTGCCAGCTTGAAGACTAGCGGAGGGGGGAGCGGGGAGCTGTTTTTT	TRBJ2-2	TRBV11-2	-	TRBD2
CASSRGLVGSNEQFF	TGCGCCAGCAGCCGCGGTCTCGTGGGGAGCAATGAGCAGTTCTTC	TRBJ2-1	TRBV5-1	-	-
CASRTPGQGKGGYTF	TGTGCCAGTAGGACCCCCGGACAGGGGAAAGGGGGCTACACCTTC	TRBJ1-2	TRBV19	-	TRBD1
CASSQDNSEAFF	TGTGCCAGCAGCCAAGATAATAGTGAAGCTTTCTTT	TRBJ1-1	TRBV4-2	-	-
CATGVGQGQYEQYF	TGTGCCACCGGGGTGGGGCAGGGACAGTACGAGCAGTACTTC	TRBJ2-7	TRBV10-3	-	TRBD1
CASSQEYRGFETQYF	TGTGCCAGCAGCCAAGAATATCGGGGGTTTGAGACCCAGTACTTC	TRBJ2-5	TRBV3-1/TRBV3-2	-	-
CASSREGEKLFF	TGTGCCAGCAGCCGGGAAGGTGAAAAACTGTTTTTT	TRBJ1-4	TRBV5-4	-	-